The entry below describes one T cell receptor beta chain. This clone was counted only a few times. The antigen it recognizes is unknown. No clone much larger than this one lies a single base away; base qualities are absent. The data are from a study of shared clonotypes between healthy human individuals (TCRdb year 2020). Context from the whole study: The cohort comprised a couple of women and three men aged 18 to 49 years. Blood TCR repertoires of four to six healthy adults were deeply sequenced to estimate repertoire size and the extent of clonotype sharing between individuals. To increase sequencing depth and limit assay-specific biases, TCR repertoire library preparation and sequencing were carried out by different laboratories using diverse techniques. Per donor, leukapheresis produced somewhere between about 0.94 and 9 billion PBMCs.

Using the deep immunoSEQ assay, multiplex PCR amplified TCR CDR3 regions from genomic DNA. Extracted genomic DNA from each cell subset was distributed evenly across all wells of several immunoSEQ 96-well plates, and each plate was treated as a replicate. For unsorted PBMC, each replicate PCR was loaded with approximately 300 ng genomic DNA, equivalent to about 33,000 T cell genomes. Unsorted PBMC genomic DNA was sequenced across ten immunoSEQ deep assay plates. Purified libraries were quantified with a Qubit 3.0 fluorometer, sized on a Bioanalyzer 2100, and re-quantified with the KAPA Library Quantification kit. Every immunoSEQ 96-well plate was sequenced on a dedicated single-read 150-cycle Illumina NextSeq 550 flow cell. On the study's bioinformatics: The immunoSEQ output contained only junctional sequences without quality scores, so filtering could not match that applied to full-length reads. Sequences were annotated with PyIR, a Python wrapper for IgBLAST v1.9, and V/J genes and CDR3 were assigned using IMGT germline references. Reads were removed for weak V/J assignments (E-value above 1e-6), missing CDR3, stop codons, out-of-frame junctions, or ambiguous translated residues. A V3J clonotype was defined by an identical inferred V gene, J gene, and CDR3 amino acid sequence. To compute the percentage overlap between repertoires, the number of shared unique clonotypes was divided by the size of the smaller repertoire. Three approaches were used to assess repertoire richness: RTK rarefaction, the Chao1 estimator, and Recon v2.1 estimates of unobserved clonotypes. The table comes from immuneACCESS by way of TCRdb, which keeps in-frame sequences with V and J called. Part of the clones is missing from these tables; in studies checked, under half for an unresolved V gene and the rest for unknown reasons. Clone size and V and J calls were adopted from that table, with D and trimming inferred from the DNA. In all, the sample holds 490,000 or so clones, and around 80% of those were seen once. Jointly, the top ten make up 9.5% to 15% of the sample.

General conclusions and limits of the study: Pairwise subsampling led to the expectation that sequencing depth would affect the degree of clonotype sharing among donors. The small number of donors limited the genetic and exposure-history diversity represented. Sampling was restricted to blood, and TCR repertoires in tissue are likely to differ from TCR repertoires in blood.

Trimming accounts for 4 bases at V and 0 bases at J, while the number of junction bases matched to no gene is 12. The CDR3 runs 18 amino acids, cysteine and phenylalanine included. The entry retains the CDR3 DNA only, 54 bases that are in frame from base 1. The germline V gene yields SGHDT for CDR1 and YYEEEE for CDR2. Healthy HIV-negative adults with no recently reported acute infections or vaccinations were included as donors. All donors were Caucasian adults living in Nashville, Tennessee, USA. For unsorted samples, 100 million or so PBMCs were counted, and genomic DNA was extracted using the QIAamp DNA Blood Mini kit. Blood was collected by leukapheresis, and PBMCs were isolated by Ficoll-Histopaque density gradient centrifugation and then cryopreserved in liquid nitrogen vapor phase.

In this chain, TRBV5-6 is recombined with TRBJ2-7, and 11 junctional nucleotides match TRBD1. Sequencing was done on a sample of PBMCs. The sequence was collected from a middle-aged woman in good health. Some clones in this sample may be carry-over from other donors' samples. The CDR3 amino acid sequence is: CASSLGGRDRGASYEQYF. The DNA is as follows: TGTGCCAGCAGCCTAGGCGGCAGGGACAGGGGGGCCTCCTACGAGCAGTACTTC.